The 32 T cell receptor beta chains given below trace back to one sample, sequenced in a study of T cell responses to AZD1222 COVID-19 vaccine. The protocol was immunoSEQ multiplex PCR, while the TCRdb copy is restricted to in-frame clones and leaves out a portion. This table has over 150,000 clones, 80% to 95% appearing once. Sequenced material: peripheral blood, taken on day 0 of AZD1222 vaccination. The receptors stem from an adult in good health.

This chain joins TRBV2 and TRBJ2-1; 11 positions match TRBD2. The CDR3 is 15 residues long. Germline V gene data show CDR1 as SNHLY and CDR2 as FYNNEI. Germline trimming cut 3 bases from V and 7 bases from J; bases unmatched to any gene: 5. The CDR3 sequence: CASSEKTSGNNEQFF. The CDR3 nucleotides are TGTGCCAGCAGTGAGAAGACTAGCGGGAATAATGAGCAGTTCTTC.

This clone was recorded only once. The same CDR3 arises from other DNA sequences in this sample as well. The chain joins TRBV27 to TRBJ1-2; the D gene is possibly TRBD1 (6 bases). The CDR3 is made up of 14 amino acids. Germline V lookup: CDR1 MNHEY, CDR2 SMNVEV (reference sequence). V lost 2 bases, J lost 4 bases, and 11 bases lay in between. CDR3 protein: CASSLGGLGYGYTF. The CDR3 coding sequence is TGTGCCAGCAGTTTAGGGGGGCTAGGCTATGGCTACACCTTC.

This chain connects TRBV2 to TRBJ2-1; TRBD2 might be the D (5 bases). CDR3 size: 15 residues. Looked up from germline, CDR1 is SNHLY and CDR2 is FYNNEI. V lost 5 bases to trimming and J lost 0 bases, with 11 bases between them. CDR3 DNA: TGTGCCAGCAGTCTAGCTTTCAGCTCCTACAATGAGCAGTTCTTC. It encodes CASSLAFSSYNEQFF.

V usage is TRBV18 and J usage is TRBJ2-1; D call uncertain. Trimming shortened V by 2 bases and J by 3 bases, and 11 bases separated the two germline ends. The CDR3 consists of 15 residues. Germline V CDR1 and CDR2: KGHSH, LQKENI. The CDR3 DNA reads TGTGCCAGCTCACCATGGTCGTCAGACTACAATGAGCAGTTCTTC. Translated: CASSPWSSDYNEQFF.

V gene TRBV19 combines with J gene TRBJ1-2, with TRBD1 identical over 7 bases. Germline V CDR1 and CDR2: LNHDA, SQIVND (reference sequence). V lost 6 bases and J lost 3; bases outside the gene matches: 7. The CDR3 has 14 amino acids. The CDR3 bases are TGTGCCAGTAGAACCGCCGGGACAGACTATGGCTACACCTTC. Its translation: CASRTAGTDYGYTF.

The chain employs TRBV5-8 and TRBJ2-1; no firm D call. The CDR3 length is 13 residues. Germline V gene lookup returns CDR1 SGHTS and CDR2 YDEGEE. Trimming shortened V by 4 bases and J by 7 bases, and 12 bases separated the two germline ends. The CDR3 sequence: CASSLLVGNEQFF. The CDR3 DNA reads as TGTGCCAGCAGCCTCCTCGTAGGGAATGAGCAGTTCTTC.

This clone came up once. The rearrangement joins TRBV5-4 to TRBJ2-7; tentatively, D is TRBD1 or TRBD2 (5 bases each). The CDR3 has 15 residues. V dropped 1 base and J dropped 3 bases, with 14 bases sitting between them. Germline CDR1 and CDR2: SGHNT and YYREEE (reference sequence). The chain's CDR3 is CASSLWGSGLYEQYF. CDR3 sequence (DNA): TGTGCCAGCAGCTTGTGGGGGTCGGGGCTCTACGAGCAGTACTTC.

The gene calls are TRBV10-1 and TRBJ2-7; 8 nucleotides line up with TRBD2. Germline loops: CDR1 WNHNN, CDR2 SYGVQD (reference sequence). V lost 3 bases and J lost 2; bases outside the gene matches: 6. This CDR3 spans 15 amino acids. Here the CDR3 DNA reads TGCGCCAGCAGTGACTCGCGGGGGGTAACCTACGAGCAGTACTTC. It specifies CASSDSRGVTYEQYF.

The chain employs TRBV19 and TRBJ2-1, with D possibly being TRBD1 (5 bases). V lost 5 bases and J lost 3, with 5 bases in between. This CDR3 has 12 residues. Germline CDR1 reads LNHDA; CDR2 reads SQIVND (reference sequence). CDR3 sequence reads: CASSDSYNEQFF. CDR3 coding DNA: TGTGCCAGTAGTGACAGCTACAATGAGCAGTTCTTC.

The V gene is TRBV9, the J gene TRBJ2-1; 10 bases align to TRBD2. CDR1 is SGDLS, CDR2 YYNGEE, per germline. With 2 bases clipped from V and 7 bases from J, the junction kept 6 bases outside the gene matches. The CDR3 contains 15 residues. CDR3 region: CASSVRAGGLNEQFF. Here the CDR3 DNA reads TGTGCCAGCAGCGTTAGAGCGGGAGGGCTAAATGAGCAGTTCTTC.

The genes are TRBV12-2 and TRBJ2-5; whether TRBD1, the table's D call, matches the DNA was not checked. TRBV12-2 is given as a pseudogene. The CDR3 is made up of 17 amino acids. The CDR3 region has the DNA TGTGCAAGTCGCTTAGCGACCTTGCAGGGGCCGGGAGAGACCCAGTACTTC. Its translation: CASRLATLQGPGETQYF.

The J gene is TRBJ2-2, the V gene TRBV7-2; TRBD2 aligns across 9 bases. This CDR3 comprises 17 residues. V dropped 4 bases and J dropped 8; count of bases not matched to a gene: 14. Per germline, CDR1 SGHTA and CDR2 FQGNSA. CDR3: CASSSDPSGRPRGELFF. The CDR3 bases are TGTGCCAGCAGCTCCGACCCCAGCGGGAGGCCCAGGGGGGAGCTGTTTTTT.

V is TRBV9 and J is TRBJ1-6, with D maybe TRBD1 (5 bases). The CDR3 is 15 residues long. Trimming shortened V by 2 bases and J by 6 bases, and 12 bases separated the two germline ends. Germline CDR1 SGDLS, CDR2 YYNGEE. CDR3 residues: CASSVSGASNSPLHF. DNA for the CDR3: TGTGCCAGCAGCGTTTCCGGGGCTTCTAATTCACCCCTCCACTTT.

The chain uses TRBV9 and TRBJ1-6; a weak D match, TRBD1 (5 bases). The ends were cut back, 1 base at V and 0 bases at J, with 11 bases in the middle. Germline V lookup: CDR1 SGDLS, CDR2 YYNGEE. The CDR3 spans 17 residues. The CDR3 reads CASSVSSGSSYNSPLHF. In nucleotides, the CDR3 is TGTGCCAGCAGCGTATCGTCAGGGAGCTCCTATAATTCACCCCTCCACTTT.

This clone showed up just once. The V call is TRBV4-2, the J call TRBJ1-2; unclear D gene. The V gene lost 5 bases and the J gene lost 5 bases, with 18 bases spanning the gap. The CDR3 length is 15 residues. Germline CDR1 reads LGHNA; CDR2 reads YNFKEQ. CDR3 sequence (DNA): TGTGCCAGCAGCGAACCCGAGCCTGAAGCTTATGGCTACACCTTC. Its protein is CASSEPEPEAYGYTF.

This clone has only a few counts. The chain recombines TRBV5-1 with TRBJ2-7; D gene ambiguous. There are 15 residues in the CDR3. CDR1 is SGHRS, CDR2 YFSETQ, per germline. V lost 3 bases and J lost 5, with 18 bases in between. CDR3 in amino acids: CASSWGYGLTDEQYF. Here the CDR3 DNA reads TGCGCCAGCAGCTGGGGATACGGATTAACCGACGAGCAGTACTTC.

CDR3 sequence: CASSPSRQGGYIGQPQHF. CDR3 DNA sequence: TGTGCCAGCTCACCATCCCGACAGGGGGGGTATATCGGTCAGCCCCAGCATTTT. The chain is built from TRBV18 and TRBJ1-5; 9 nucleotides agree with TRBD1. Trimming cost V 2 bases and J 6 bases; bases outside gene matches: 14. Germline assignment: CDR1 KGHSH and CDR2 LQKENI. This CDR3 has 18 residues.

The V gene is TRBV5-6, the J gene TRBJ1-2; maybe TRBD1 (5 bases). There are 15 residues in the CDR3. Per the germline V gene, CDR1 is SGHDT and CDR2 is YYEEEE. The V gene lost 0 bases and the J gene lost 1 base, with 10 bases spanning the gap. The CDR3 nucleotides read TGTGCCAGCAGCTTGGACCCTGGACATAACTATGGCTACACCTTC. It yields the protein CASSLDPGHNYGYTF.

The gene calls are TRBV3-1 (or the pseudogene TRBV3-2) and TRBJ1-5, with TRBD1 as a possible D gene (5 bases). Trimming shortened V by 0 bases and J by 5 bases, and 8 bases separated the two germline ends. The length of the CDR3 is 14 residues. Per germline, CDR1 LGHDT and CDR2 YNNKEL (reference sequence). The CDR3 sequence is CASSQEKGHQPQHF. CDR3 coding DNA: TGTGCCAGCAGCCAAGAGAAGGGACATCAGCCCCAGCATTTT.

The CDR3 nucleotides read TGTGCCAGCTCAGGGGACAGGGTTGAAAAACTGTTTTTT. It encodes CASSGDRVEKLFF. This sequence joins TRBV18 and TRBJ1-4, with 9 bases fitting TRBD1. CDR3 size: 13 residues. Trimming cost V 5 bases and J 7 bases; bases outside gene matches: 2. CDR1 KGHSH and CDR2 LQKENI come from the germline V gene.

This sequence joins TRBV11-2 and TRBJ2-3; TRBD1 agrees at 7 bases. With 1 base clipped from V and 3 bases from J, the junction kept 10 bases outside the gene matches. Germline CDR1 SGHAT, CDR2 FQNNGV. The CDR3 covers 17 residues. This CDR3 is CASSLGRQGRRTDTQYF. CDR3 DNA: TGTGCCAGCAGCTTAGGGAGACAGGGTAGACGGACAGATACGCAGTATTTT.

The chain is built from TRBV5-8 and TRBJ2-3; D call uncertain. Germline lookup yields CDR1 SGHTS and CDR2 YDEGEE. The CDR3 covers 13 residues. V was clipped by 4 bases and J by 0 bases, with 6 bases between them. Here the CDR3 DNA reads TGTGCCAGCAGCCGGTTAAGCACAGATACGCAGTATTTT. It translates to CASSRLSTDTQYF.

On this clone itself: The junction shows a germline mismatch at one end, possibly a read error. The chain joins TRBV27 to TRBJ1-1, with D maybe TRBD1 (5 bases). This CDR3 has 15 residues. Germline V gene sequence: CDR1 MNHEY, CDR2 SMNVEV (reference sequence). The CDR3 DNA reads TGTGCCAGCAGAGCCCAGGGAAACATGAACTCTGAAGCTTTCTTT. Encoded protein: CASRAQGNMNSEAFF.

The gene calls are TRBV4-1 and TRBJ2-4; TRBD1 or TRBD2 may be the D gene (7 bases each). The length of the CDR3 is 16 residues. Germline V CDR1 and CDR2: MGHRA, YSYEKL. Between the trimmed V and J ends, which lost 0 bases and 7 bases, there was a span of 16 bases. The chain's CDR3 is CASSQEVNRGGNIQYF. Here the CDR3 DNA reads TGCGCCAGCAGCCAAGAGGTTAACAGGGGAGGGAACATTCAGTACTTC.

J is TRBJ2-3 and V is TRBV5-8; 14 positions agree with TRBD2. The germline gives CDR1 SGHTS, CDR2 YDEGEE. This CDR3 comprises 17 residues. The ends lost 4 bases at V and 6 bases at J; junction bases unmatched: 10. The CDR3 region is CASSLRLAGGPGDTQYF. The CDR3 DNA reads TGTGCCAGCAGCCTTCGACTAGCGGGGGGGCCTGGGGATACGCAGTATTTT.

V is TRBV24-1 and J is TRBJ2-1; no firm D call. The ends were cut back, 7 bases at V and 9 bases at J, with 9 bases in the middle. Germline V CDR1 and CDR2: KGHDR, SFDVKD. This CDR3 region has 11 residues. In DNA, the CDR3 is TGTGCCACCAGCTTAGGGCTTGAGCAGTTCTTC. This codes for CATSLGLEQFF.

The chain carries TRBV7-9 and TRBJ1-2; 12 bases are shared with TRBD1. CDR3 size: 16 residues. The V gene end was trimmed by 7 bases and the J gene end by 3 bases; junction bases not matched to a gene: 9. Germline loops: CDR1 SEHNR, CDR2 FQNEAQ (reference sequence). The CDR3: CASTMSGTGGDYGYTF. CDR3 nucleotide sequence: TGTGCCAGCACCATGTCCGGGACAGGGGGCGACTATGGCTACACCTTC.

The chain combines TRBV7-8 with TRBJ1-2, with D hard to call. The CDR3 is 15 residues long. The V gene lost 5 bases and the J gene lost 7 bases, with 20 bases spanning the gap. The germline gives CDR1 SGHVS, CDR2 FQNEAQ. The CDR3 loop reads CASSPNRGPYGGYTF. The CDR3 nucleotides read TGTGCCAGCAGCCCCAATCGAGGGCCCTATGGTGGCTACACCTTC.

The J gene is TRBJ2-7, the V gene TRBV19; D is uncertain. V was trimmed by 3 bases and J by 7 bases, leaving 13 bases between them. Germline lookup yields CDR1 LNHDA and CDR2 SQIVND (reference sequence). CDR3 length equals 13 residues. The CDR3 protein is CASSITDSGEQYF. CDR3 nucleotide sequence: TGTGCCAGTAGTATTACGGATTCCGGAGAGCAGTACTTC.

The chain is built from TRBV19 and TRBJ1-2, with 9 bases matching TRBD1. The V gene's germline CDR1 is LNHDA and CDR2 SQIVND (reference sequence). V lost 7 bases, J lost 8 bases, and 5 bases stayed unmatched. This CDR3 has 12 amino acids. The CDR3 DNA reads TGTGCCAGTAAACAGGGGGCGTCCGGCTACACCTTC. Its translation is CASKQGASGYTF.

This chain connects TRBV19 to TRBJ1-6, with TRBD1 as a possible D gene (6 bases). The CDR3 has 14 residues. Germline V gene lookup returns CDR1 LNHDA and CDR2 SQIVND (reference sequence). The V gene lost 7 bases and the J gene lost 8 bases, with 15 bases spanning the gap. This CDR3 is CASNRVLADSPLHF. The CDR3, as DNA: TGTGCCAGTAACAGGGTCCTTGCGGATTCACCCCTCCACTTT.

This chain joins TRBV27 and TRBJ2-3, with 7 bases fitting TRBD1. Germline values: CDR1 MNHEY, CDR2 SMNVEV (reference sequence). The trim removed 6 bases at V and 0 bases at J, leaving 9 bases unmatched. This CDR3 is 16 amino acids long. This CDR3 reads CASRYRDRASTDTQYF. CDR3 coding DNA: TGTGCCAGCAGATACCGGGACAGAGCTAGCACAGATACGCAGTATTTT.